The rows below give T cell receptor beta chains drawn from one sample of a study of blood T cell repertoires in COVID-19. The table came from immunoSEQ multiplex PCR; TCRdb's copy has only in-frame clones and leaves some out. The data show about 250,000 clones, more than 85% seen once. Sequenced material: peripheral blood. The receptor source for this set is a man younger than 45 with acute or convalescent COVID-19. CDR3s include the opening cysteine and the closing phenylalanine or tryptophan. D genes are given only for firm matches. Some rows mark clone size as missing; the rest say once, few, many or name a class of expanded clone.

abundance	d_gene	j_gene	v_gene	CDR3aa	CDR3nt
.	TRBD1	TRBJ2-3	TRBV2	CASRPQGGTDTQYF	TGTGCCAGCAGGCCACAGGGGGGCACAGATACGCAGTATTTT
.	.	TRBJ2-1	TRBV3-1/TRBV3-2	CASSQGHSSSYNEQFF	TGTGCCAGCAGCCAAGGCCATAGCAGCTCCTACAATGAGCAGTTCTTC
.	TRBD2	TRBJ2-2	TRBV11-2	CASSSLAGANTGELFF	TGTGCCAGCAGCTCCCTAGCGGGGGCGAACACCGGGGAGCTGTTTTTT
.	.	TRBJ1-5	TRBV7-2	CASTENVDGAQVNQPQHF	TGTGCCAGCACCGAAAACGTCGATGGGGCTCAGGTGAATCAGCCCCAGCATTTT
.	.	TRBJ1-1	TRBV2	CASSVGIRLNTEAFF	TGTGCCAGCAGTGTCGGAATCAGGCTGAACACTGAAGCTTTCTTT
.	.	TRBJ2-5	TRBV7-2	CASSSYREIETQYF	TGTGCCAGCAGCTCATACCGGGAGATAGAGACCCAGTACTTC
.	TRBD1	TRBJ2-5	TRBV6-6	CASRTGGSRQETQYF	TGTGCCAGCAGGACAGGGGGCTCGCGGCAAGAGACCCAGTACTTC
.	.	TRBJ2-7	TRBV7-9	CASSLQGGGLGEQYF	TGTGCCAGCAGCTTACAAGGGGGTGGATTGGGTGAGCAGTACTTC
.	.	TRBJ1-1	TRBV28	CASRTVQTEAFF	TGTGCCAGCAGGACAGTTCAAACTGAAGCTTTCTTT
once	TRBD2	TRBJ2-1	TRBV29-1	CSVDVGYGRRGPNEQFF	TGCAGCGTTGACGTAGGATACGGGAGGAGGGGTCCCAATGAGCAGTTCTTC
few	.	TRBJ2-7	TRBV11-2	CASRAGASYEQYF	TGTGCCAGCAGAGCTGGGGCCTCCTACGAGCAGTACTTC
.	TRBD1	TRBJ1-5	TRBV2	CASSGTGVEVRPQHF	TGTGCCAGCAGTGGGACAGGGGTTGAGGTACGGCCCCAGCATTTT
.	.	TRBJ2-2	TRBV27	CASSAQGTGELFF	TGTGCCAGCTCCGCACAGGGAACCGGGGAGCTGTTTTTT
.	.	TRBJ1-2	TRBV29-1	CSVSQGPGSGYTF	TGCAGCGTATCCCAAGGACCCGGGAGTGGCTACACCTTC
.	TRBD1	TRBJ1-6	TRBV19	CASSMGFSRGRSPLHF	TGTGCCAGTAGTATGGGGTTTTCGAGGGGGCGATCACCCCTCCACTTT
.	TRBD1	TRBJ2-1	TRBV6-5	CASSYSGQGNNEQFF	TGTGCCAGCAGTTACTCGGGACAGGGGAATAATGAGCAGTTCTTC
.	TRBD1	TRBJ1-1	TRBV6-6	CASSKRQGTPPEAFF	TGTGCCAGCAGTAAAAGACAGGGCACCCCACCTGAAGCTTTCTTT
.	.	TRBJ2-3	TRBV5-4	CASSLEPGKIDTQYF	TGTGCCAGCAGCTTGGAACCGGGGAAAATAGATACGCAGTATTTT
.	TRBD1	TRBJ1-4	TRBV28	CATRDRGAGKLFF	TGTGCCACACGGGACAGGGGGGCTGGAAAACTGTTTTTT
.	.	TRBJ1-5	TRBV20-1	CSARDLGPQHF	TGCAGTGCTAGAGATCTAGGGCCCCAGCATTTT
.	.	TRBJ1-2	TRBV28	CASSLKTARFAF	TGTGCCAGCAGTCTAAAGACAGCCCGGTTCGCCTTC
.	TRBD1	TRBJ2-3	TRBV28	CASSPLDRAKADTQYF	TGTGCCAGCAGTCCCCTGGACAGGGCGAAAGCAGATACGCAGTATTTT
.	.	TRBJ1-1	TRBV20-1	CSASEPGHRRAFF	TGCAGTGCTAGTGAGCCGGGACACCGTAGAGCTTTCTTT
.	TRBD1	TRBJ1-1	TRBV6-4	CASSPTGGREAFF	TGTGCCAGCAGCCCGACAGGGGGCAGGGAAGCTTTCTTT
.	TRBD1	TRBJ1-1	TRBV9	CASNPRGLGDTEAFF	TGTGCCAGCAACCCCAGGGGGCTAGGGGACACTGAAGCTTTCTTT
.	TRBD2	TRBJ2-7	TRBV4-1	CASSQAGLAGYEQYF	TGCGCCAGCAGCCAAGCGGGACTAGCAGGGTACGAGCAGTACTTC
.	TRBD1	TRBJ2-5	TRBV20-1	CSASRTGRETQYF	TGCAGTGCTAGTCGGACAGGGCGAGAGACCCAGTACTTC
.	.	TRBJ1-2	TRBV12-3/TRBV12-4	CATPGDGYTF	TGTGCCACCCCTGGAGATGGCTACACCTTC
.	.	TRBJ1-6	TRBV6-5	CASSYSMSIPGSPLHF	TGTGCCAGCAGTTACTCGATGTCCATTCCGGGGTCACCCCTCCACTTT
.	.	TRBJ1-5	TRBV28	CASSSGNQPQHF	TGTGCCAGCAGCTCGGGGAATCAGCCCCAGCATTTT
.	.	TRBJ1-1	TRBV7-9	CASSLREMATEAFF	TGTGCCAGCAGCTTAAGGGAGATGGCCACTGAAGCTTTCTTT
.	.	TRBJ1-6	TRBV11-2	CASSLVRGNSPLHF	TGTGCCAGCAGCTTAGTTCGGGGGAATTCACCCCTCCACTTT
.	TRBD2	TRBJ2-5	TRBV10-2	CASTLAGGGTQYF	TGCGCCAGTACACTAGCGGGGGGCGGGACCCAGTACTTC
.	.	TRBJ2-5	TRBV5-1	CASSLATRQETQYF	TGCGCCAGCAGCTTGGCTACCCGTCAAGAGACCCAGTACTTC
.	TRBD2	TRBJ2-7	TRBV6-5	CASSSSSGNYEQYF	TGTGCCAGCAGTTCCTCTAGCGGGAACTACGAGCAGTACTTC
.	.	TRBJ1-2	TRBV19	CASSPGLSNYGYTF	TGTGCCAGTAGTCCGGGACTATCTAACTATGGCTACACCTTC
.	TRBD1	TRBJ2-7	TRBV6-2/TRBV6-3	CASSYIRTRDRGYEQYF	TGTGCCAGCAGTTACATCCGTACCCGGGACAGGGGTTACGAGCAGTACTTC
.	TRBD1	TRBJ2-7	TRBV28	CASSRTGYEQYF	TGTGCCAGCAGCAGGACAGGTTACGAGCAGTACTTC
.	.	TRBJ1-2	TRBV27	CASSLGGTRGLGGYTF	TGTGCCAGCAGTTTAGGAGGGACGAGGGGCTTGGGTGGCTACACCTTC
.	.	TRBJ1-2	TRBV6-5	CASSYRYRTEDGYTF	TGTGCCAGCAGTTACCGTTATCGGACAGAGGATGGCTACACCTTC
.	.	TRBJ2-7	TRBV27	CASSFSPSGLYEQYF	TGTGCCAGCAGTTTTAGTCCCTCGGGTCTCTACGAGCAGTACTTC
.	.	TRBJ2-1	TRBV5-1	CASSLVGDSYNEQFF	TGCGCCAGCAGCTTGGTAGGTGACAGCTACAATGAGCAGTTCTTC
few	.	TRBJ1-1	TRBV30	CAWARGTEAFF	TGTGCCTGGGCCCGAGGCACTGAAGCTTTCTTT
.	TRBD1	TRBJ2-7	TRBV2	CASTDRSYEQYF	TGTGCCAGCACGGACAGGTCCTACGAGCAGTACTTC
.	.	TRBJ2-3	TRBV5-4	CASSLGGGSTDTQYF	TGTGCCAGCAGCTTGGGAGGGGGTAGCACAGATACGCAGTATTTT